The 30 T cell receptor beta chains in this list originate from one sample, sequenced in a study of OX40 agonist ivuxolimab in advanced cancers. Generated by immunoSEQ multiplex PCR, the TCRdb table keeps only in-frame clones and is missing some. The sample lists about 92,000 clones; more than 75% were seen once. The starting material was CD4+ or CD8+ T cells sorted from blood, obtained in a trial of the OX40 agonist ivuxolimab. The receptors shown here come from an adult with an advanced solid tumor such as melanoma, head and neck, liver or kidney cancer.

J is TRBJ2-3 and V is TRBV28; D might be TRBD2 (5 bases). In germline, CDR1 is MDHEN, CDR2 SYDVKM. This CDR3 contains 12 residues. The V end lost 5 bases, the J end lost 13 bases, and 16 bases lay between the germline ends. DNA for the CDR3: TGTGCCAGCAGTCCCTTCCCATCGAGGGAGTATTTT. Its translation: CASSPFPSREYF. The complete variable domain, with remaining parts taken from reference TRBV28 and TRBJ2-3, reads DVKVTQSSRYLVKRTGEKVFLECVQDMDHENMFWYRQDPGLGLRLIYFSYDVKMKEKGDIPEGYSVSREKKERFSLILESASTNQTSMYLCASSPFPSREYFGPGTRLTVL.

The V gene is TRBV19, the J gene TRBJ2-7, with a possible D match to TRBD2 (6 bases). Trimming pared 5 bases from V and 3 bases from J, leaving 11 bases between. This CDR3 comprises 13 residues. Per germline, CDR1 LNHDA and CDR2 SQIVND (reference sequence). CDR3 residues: CASSLTRDYEQYF. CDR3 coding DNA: TGTGCCAGTAGTTTGACTAGAGACTACGAGCAGTACTTC.

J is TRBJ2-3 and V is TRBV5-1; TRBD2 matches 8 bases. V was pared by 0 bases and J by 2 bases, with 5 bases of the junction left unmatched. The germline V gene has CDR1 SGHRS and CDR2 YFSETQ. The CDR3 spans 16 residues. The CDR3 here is CASSLGGAGDTDTQYF. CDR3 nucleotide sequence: TGCGCCAGCAGCTTGGGGGGAGCGGGAGACACAGATACGCAGTATTTT.

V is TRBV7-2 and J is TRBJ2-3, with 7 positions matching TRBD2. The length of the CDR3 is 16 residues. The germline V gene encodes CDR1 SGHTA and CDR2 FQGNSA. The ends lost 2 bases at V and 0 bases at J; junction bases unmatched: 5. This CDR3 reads CASSLRSAGSTDTQYF. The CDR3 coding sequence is TGTGCCAGCAGCTTAAGGTCAGCGGGAAGCACAGATACGCAGTATTTT.

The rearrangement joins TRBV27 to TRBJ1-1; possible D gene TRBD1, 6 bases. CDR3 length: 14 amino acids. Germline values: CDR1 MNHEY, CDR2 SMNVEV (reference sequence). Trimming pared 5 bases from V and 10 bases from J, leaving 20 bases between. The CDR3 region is CASSTAGTSVRAFF. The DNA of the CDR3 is TGTGCCAGCAGTACGGCTGGGACATCTGTGAGAGCTTTCTTT.

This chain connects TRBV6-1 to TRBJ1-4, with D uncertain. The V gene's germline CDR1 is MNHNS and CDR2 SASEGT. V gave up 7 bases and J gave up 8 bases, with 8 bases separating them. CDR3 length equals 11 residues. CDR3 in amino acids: CASKVREKLFF. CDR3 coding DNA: TGTGCCAGCAAGGTTCGAGAAAAACTGTTTTTT.

CDR3 amino acids: CASSQEWGTSTDTQYF. Here the CDR3 DNA reads TGTGCCAGCAGCCAAGAGTGGGGAACTAGCACAGATACGCAGTATTTT. The J gene is TRBJ2-3, the V gene TRBV4-2; D remains unclear. The CDR3 contains 16 residues. Trimming left V 0 bases short and J 0 bases short, with 10 bases between. From germline, CDR1 is LGHNA and CDR2 YNFKEQ.

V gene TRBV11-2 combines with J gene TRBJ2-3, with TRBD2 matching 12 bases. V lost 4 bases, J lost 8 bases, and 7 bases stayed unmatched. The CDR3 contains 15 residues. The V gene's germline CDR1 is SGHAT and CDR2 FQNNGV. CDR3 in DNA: TGTGCCAGCAGCTCCGGACTAGCGGGATCGGGTACGCAGTATTTT. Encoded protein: CASSSGLAGSGTQYF.

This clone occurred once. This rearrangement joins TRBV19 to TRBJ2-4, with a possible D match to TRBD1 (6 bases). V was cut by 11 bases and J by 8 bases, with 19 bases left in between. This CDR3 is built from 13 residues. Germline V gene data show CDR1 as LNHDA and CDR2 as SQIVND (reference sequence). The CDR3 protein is CASARTAEDIQYF. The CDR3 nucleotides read TGTGCCTCGGCCCGGACAGCCGAGGACATTCAGTACTTC.

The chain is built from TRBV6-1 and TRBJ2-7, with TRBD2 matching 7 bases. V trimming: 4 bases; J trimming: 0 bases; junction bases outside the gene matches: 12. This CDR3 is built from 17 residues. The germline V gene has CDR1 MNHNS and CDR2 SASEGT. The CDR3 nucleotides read TGTGCCAGCAGTGCCTCCGCCGGGACTATTAGCTCCTACGAGCAGTACTTC. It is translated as CASSASAGTISSYEQYF.

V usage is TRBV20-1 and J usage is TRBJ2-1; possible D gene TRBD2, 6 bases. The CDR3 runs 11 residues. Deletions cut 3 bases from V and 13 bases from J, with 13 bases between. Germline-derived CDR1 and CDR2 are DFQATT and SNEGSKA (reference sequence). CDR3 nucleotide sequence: TGCAGTGCTAGCGGCCTAGCGTCACAGTTCTTC. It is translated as CSASGLASQFF.

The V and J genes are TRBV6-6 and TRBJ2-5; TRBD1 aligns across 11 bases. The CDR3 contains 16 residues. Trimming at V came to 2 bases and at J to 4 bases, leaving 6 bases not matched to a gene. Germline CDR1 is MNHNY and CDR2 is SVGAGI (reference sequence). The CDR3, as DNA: TGTGCCAGCAGTTACCTGAGGACAGGGGGCGGAGAGACCCAGTACTTC. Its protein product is CASSYLRTGGGETQYF.

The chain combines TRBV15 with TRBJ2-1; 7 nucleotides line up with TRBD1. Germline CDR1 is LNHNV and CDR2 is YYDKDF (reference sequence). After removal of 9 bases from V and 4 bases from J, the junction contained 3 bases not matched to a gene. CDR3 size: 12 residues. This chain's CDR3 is CATTDRYNEQFF. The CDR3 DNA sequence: TGTGCCACTACGGACAGGTACAATGAGCAGTTCTTC.

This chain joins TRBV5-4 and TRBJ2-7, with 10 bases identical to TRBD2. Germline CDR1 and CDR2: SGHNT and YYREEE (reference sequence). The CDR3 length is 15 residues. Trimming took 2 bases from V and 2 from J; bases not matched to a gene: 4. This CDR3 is CASSFSGRQPYEQYF. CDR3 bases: TGTGCCAGCAGCTTTAGCGGGAGGCAACCCTACGAGCAGTACTTC.

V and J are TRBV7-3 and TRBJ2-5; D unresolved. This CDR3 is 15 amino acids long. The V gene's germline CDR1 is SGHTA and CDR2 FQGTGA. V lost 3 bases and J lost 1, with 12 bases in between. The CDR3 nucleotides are TGTGCCAGCAGCTTGTCTGGGTCCCCCCAAGAGACCCAGTACTTC. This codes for CASSLSGSPQETQYF.

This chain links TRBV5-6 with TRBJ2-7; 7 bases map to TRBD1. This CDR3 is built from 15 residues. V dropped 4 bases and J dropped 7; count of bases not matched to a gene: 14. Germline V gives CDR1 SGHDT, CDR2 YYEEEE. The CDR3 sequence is CASSTRTGSLGEQYF. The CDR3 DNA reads TGTGCCAGCAGCACTCGGACAGGATCCCTGGGAGAGCAGTACTTC.

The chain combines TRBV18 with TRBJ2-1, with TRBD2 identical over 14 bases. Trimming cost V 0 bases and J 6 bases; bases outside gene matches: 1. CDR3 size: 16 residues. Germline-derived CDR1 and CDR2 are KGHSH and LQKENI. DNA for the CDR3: TGTGCCAGCTCACCACCGGGACTAGCGGGAGTCAATGAGCAGTTCTTC. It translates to CASSPPGLAGVNEQFF.

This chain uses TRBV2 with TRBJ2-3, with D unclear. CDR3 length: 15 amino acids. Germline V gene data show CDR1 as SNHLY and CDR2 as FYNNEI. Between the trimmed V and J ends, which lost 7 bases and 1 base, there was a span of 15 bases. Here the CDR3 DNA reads TGTGCCAGCACCAAGGTGGGGATCCGCACAGATACGCAGTATTTT. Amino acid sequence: CASTKVGIRTDTQYF.

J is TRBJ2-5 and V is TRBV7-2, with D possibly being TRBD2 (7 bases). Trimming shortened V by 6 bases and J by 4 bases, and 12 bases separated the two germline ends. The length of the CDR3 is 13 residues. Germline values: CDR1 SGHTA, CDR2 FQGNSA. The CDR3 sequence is CASREGGLETQYF. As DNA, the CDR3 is TGTGCCAGCAGAGAGGGGGGGCTAGAGACCCAGTACTTC.

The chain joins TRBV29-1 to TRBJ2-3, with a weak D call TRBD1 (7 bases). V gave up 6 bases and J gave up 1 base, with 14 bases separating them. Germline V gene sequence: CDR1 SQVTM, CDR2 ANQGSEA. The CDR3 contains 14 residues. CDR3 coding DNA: TGCAGCGTCGCGGGACAGCTCGGCACAGATACGCAGTATTTT. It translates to CSVAGQLGTDTQYF.

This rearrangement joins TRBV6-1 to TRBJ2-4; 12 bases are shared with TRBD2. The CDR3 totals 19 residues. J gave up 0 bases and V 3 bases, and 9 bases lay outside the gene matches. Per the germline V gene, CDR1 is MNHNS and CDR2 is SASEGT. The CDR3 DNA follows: TGTGCCAGCAGTGACCGACTAGCGGGAGCTCAGCGAGCCAAAAACATTCAGTACTTC. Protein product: CASSDRLAGAQRAKNIQYF.

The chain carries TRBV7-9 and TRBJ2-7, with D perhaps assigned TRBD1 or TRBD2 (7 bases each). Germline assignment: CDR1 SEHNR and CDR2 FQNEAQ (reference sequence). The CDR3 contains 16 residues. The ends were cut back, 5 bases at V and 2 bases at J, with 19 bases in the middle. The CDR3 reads CASSGGGGTNTYEQYF. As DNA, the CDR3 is TGTGCCAGCAGCGGAGGGGGCGGGACTAACACCTACGAGCAGTACTTC.

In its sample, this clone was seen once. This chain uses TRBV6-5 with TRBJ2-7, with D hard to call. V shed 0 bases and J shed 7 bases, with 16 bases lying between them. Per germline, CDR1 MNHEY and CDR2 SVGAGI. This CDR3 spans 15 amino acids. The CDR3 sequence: CASSYSMSRSSEQYF. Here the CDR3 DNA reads TGTGCCAGCAGTTACTCGATGTCCAGGTCGTCAGAGCAGTACTTC.

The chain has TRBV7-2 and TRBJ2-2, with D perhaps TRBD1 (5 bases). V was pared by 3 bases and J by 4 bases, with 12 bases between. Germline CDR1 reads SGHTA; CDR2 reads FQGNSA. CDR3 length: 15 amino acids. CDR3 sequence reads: CASSLGRGGTGELFF. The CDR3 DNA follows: TGTGCCAGCAGCTTGGGTAGGGGTGGCACCGGGGAGCTGTTTTTT.

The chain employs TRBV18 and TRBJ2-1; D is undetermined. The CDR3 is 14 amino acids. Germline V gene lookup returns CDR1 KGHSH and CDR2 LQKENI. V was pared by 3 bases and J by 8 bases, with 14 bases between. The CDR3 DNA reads TGTGCCAGCTCACCCACTGGGTCATCCGATGAGCAGTTCTTC. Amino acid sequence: CASSPTGSSDEQFF.

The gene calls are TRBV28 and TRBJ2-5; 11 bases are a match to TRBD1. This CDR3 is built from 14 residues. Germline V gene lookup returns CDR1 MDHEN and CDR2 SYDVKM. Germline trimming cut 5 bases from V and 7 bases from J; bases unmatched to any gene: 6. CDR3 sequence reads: CASSPRTGGRTQYF. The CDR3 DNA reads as TGTGCCAGCAGTCCCCGGACAGGGGGCAGGACCCAGTACTTC.

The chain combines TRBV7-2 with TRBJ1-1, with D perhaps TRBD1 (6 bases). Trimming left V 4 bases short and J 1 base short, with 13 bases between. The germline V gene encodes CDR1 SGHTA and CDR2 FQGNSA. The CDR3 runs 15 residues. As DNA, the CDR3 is TGTGCCAGCAGCTCGAATAGGGGGAAGAACACTGAAGCTTTCTTT. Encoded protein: CASSSNRGKNTEAFF.

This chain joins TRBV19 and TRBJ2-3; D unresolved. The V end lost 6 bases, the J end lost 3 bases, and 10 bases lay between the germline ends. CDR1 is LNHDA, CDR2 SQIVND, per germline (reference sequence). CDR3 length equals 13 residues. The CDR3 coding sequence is TGTGCCAGTAGCCAGGACGGGACAGATACGCAGTATTTT. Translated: CASSQDGTDTQYF.

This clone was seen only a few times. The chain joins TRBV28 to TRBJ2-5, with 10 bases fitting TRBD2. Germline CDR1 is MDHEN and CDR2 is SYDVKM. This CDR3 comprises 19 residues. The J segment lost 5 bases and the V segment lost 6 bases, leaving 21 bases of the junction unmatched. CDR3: CASRLSAGAGGPMGETQYF. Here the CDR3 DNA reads TGTGCCAGCAGATTGTCGGCAGGAGCGGGAGGGCCCATGGGGGAGACCCAGTACTTC.

DNA of the CDR3: TGTGCCAGCAGCTTGGGATCGACAGGGAACTATGGCTACACCTTC. Translation: CASSLGSTGNYGYTF. The chain combines TRBV7-2 with TRBJ1-2; 7 bases line up with TRBD1. Germline V gene data show CDR1 as SGHTA and CDR2 as FQGNSA. The V and J ends lost 3 bases and 2 bases, in that order; junction bases with no gene match: 6. The CDR3 has 15 residues.